The following is a T cell receptor beta chain sequence with its context. Trimming removed 2 bases at V and 2 bases at J, with 9 bases between. The length of the CDR3 is 13 residues. Per the germline V gene, CDR1 is GTSNPN and CDR2 is SVGIG (reference sequence). The authors' processing: Estimates of nucleated cell counts were drawn from the amplification of reference gene primers. Assay used: immunoSEQ multiplex PCR; TCRdb lists only in-frame clones, some missing. V and J calls and clone size are as listed in that table; D and trimming were resolved from the DNA. The sample consists of tens of thousands of clones, around 88% of them appearing once. The sample originates from a study of blood T cell repertoires in COVID-19. Across the whole study: The United States, Italy and Spain supplied acute and convalescent COVID-19 samples. From T cells, B-cell-depleted T cells, or PBMCs came the material, which was cDNA or gDNA.

The rearrangement joins TRBV30 to TRBJ1-1; D might be TRBD1 (6 bases). The TCR originated in a woman older than 75 with acute or convalescent COVID-19. Sequenced sample: peripheral blood. CDR3 loop: CAWSSRGNTEAFF. The CDR3 DNA sequence: TGTGCCTGGAGTTCCAGGGGAAACACTGAAGCTTTCTTT.